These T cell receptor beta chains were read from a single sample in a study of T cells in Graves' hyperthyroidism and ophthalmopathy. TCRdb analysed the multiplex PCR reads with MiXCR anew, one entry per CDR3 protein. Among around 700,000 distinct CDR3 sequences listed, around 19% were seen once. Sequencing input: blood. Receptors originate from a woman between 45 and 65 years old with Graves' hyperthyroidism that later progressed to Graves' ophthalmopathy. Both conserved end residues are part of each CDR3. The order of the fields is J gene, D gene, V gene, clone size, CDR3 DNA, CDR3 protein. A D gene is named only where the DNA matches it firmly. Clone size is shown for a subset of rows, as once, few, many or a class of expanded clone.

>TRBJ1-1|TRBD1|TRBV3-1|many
TGTGCCAGCAGCCAAGGTGACAGGGTCGTGATAACTGAAGCTTTCTTT
CASSQGDRVVITEAFF
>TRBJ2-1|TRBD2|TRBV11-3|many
TGTGCCAGCAGCTTGGGACTAGCGGGAGTCTACAATGAGCAGTTCTTC
CASSLGLAGVYNEQFF
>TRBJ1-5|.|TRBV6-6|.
TGTGCCAGCAGTTACTCGACTAATCAGCCCCAGCATTTT
CASSYSTNQPQHF
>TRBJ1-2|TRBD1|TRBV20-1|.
TGCAGTGCCACTGCATACGACGGACAGGGGGCGGTTTGGGGCTACACCTTC
CSATAYDGQGAVWGYTF
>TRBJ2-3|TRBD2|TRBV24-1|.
TGTGCCACCAGTGAGGGGTTGGCGGGGGAGAGCACAGATACGCAGTATTTT
CATSEGLAGESTDTQYF
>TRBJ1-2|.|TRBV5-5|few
TGTGCCAGCAGTTACGAACAGGTTAACTATGGCTACACCTTC
CASSYEQVNYGYTF
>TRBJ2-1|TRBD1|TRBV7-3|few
TGTGCCAGCAGCTTACCAGGACAGGGATCCTACAATGAGCAGTTCTTC
CASSLPGQGSYNEQFF
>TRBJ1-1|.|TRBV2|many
TGTGCCAGCAGGGCCAGGGCTATAGAAACTGAAGCTTTCTTT
CASRARAIETEAFF
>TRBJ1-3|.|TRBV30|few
TGTGCCTGGACCGACGGCAGCTCTGGAAACACCATATATTTT
CAWTDGSSGNTIYF
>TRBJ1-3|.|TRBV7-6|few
TGTGCCAGCAGCTTAGCAGGGGGAACAACTGGAAACACCATATATTTT
CASSLAGGTTGNTIYF
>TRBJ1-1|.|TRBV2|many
TGTGCCAGCAGTGCAGGGTGGGGCACTGAAGCTTTCTTT
CASSAGWGTEAFF
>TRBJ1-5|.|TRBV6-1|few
TGTGCCAGCGAGGATCTTGGTCAGCCCCAGCATTTT
CASEDLGQPQHF
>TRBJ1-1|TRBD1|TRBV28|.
TGTGCCAGCAGTTTCCCCACAGGGGTAAAGGCTGAAGCTTTCTTT
CASSFPTGVKAEAFF
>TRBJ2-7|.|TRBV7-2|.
TGTGCCAGCAGCCCATCCTCCTACCACGAGCAGCACTTC
CASSPSSYHEQHF
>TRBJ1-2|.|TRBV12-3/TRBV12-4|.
TGTGCCAGCAGTTTCGCGCAGGGGATCGGGGACTATGGCTACACCTTC
CASSFAQGIGDYGYTF
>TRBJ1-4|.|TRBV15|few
TGTGCCACCAGCAGAGATTTGGCCTCTGAAAAACTGTTTTTT
CATSRDLASEKLFF
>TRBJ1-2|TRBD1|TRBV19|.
TGTGCCAGTAGTATACTAGGACAGGGGAACTATGGCTACACCTTC
CASSILGQGNYGYTF
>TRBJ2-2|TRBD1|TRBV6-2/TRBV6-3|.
TGTGCCAGCAGGGGCACCAGGGGACAGGGGACCGGGGAGCTGTTTTTT
CASRGTRGQGTGELFF
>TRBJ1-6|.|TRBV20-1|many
TGCAGTGCTAGAGATGGGCAGGGGAAGATGAATTCACCCCTCCACTTT
CSARDGQGKMNSPLHF
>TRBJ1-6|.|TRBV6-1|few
TGTGCCAGCAGTTATATGGGGATTTCACCCCTCCACTTT
CASSYMGISPLHF
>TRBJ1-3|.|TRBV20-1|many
TGCAGTGCTGAAAGGACCTTCCCGAGGGGAAACACCATATATTTT
CSAERTFPRGNTIYF
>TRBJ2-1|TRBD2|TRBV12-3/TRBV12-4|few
TGTGCCAGCAGCCTGCCGGGACTAGAGCTGTTCTTC
CASSLPGLELFF
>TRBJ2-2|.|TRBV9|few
TGTGCCAGCAGCGTAGGAGGGCCGACCGGGGAGCTGTTTTTT
CASSVGGPTGELFF
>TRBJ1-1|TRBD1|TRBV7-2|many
TGTGCCAGCAGCTTAGACTTACCGGACAGGGAATGGTGGACTGAAGCTTTCTTT
CASSLDLPDREWWTEAFF
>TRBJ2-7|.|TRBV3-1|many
TGTGCCAGCAGCCAAGGGGGACGCGAGCAGTACTTC
CASSQGGREQYF
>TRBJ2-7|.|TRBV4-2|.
TGTGCCAGCAGCAGTCCCGGGACTTCCCATACGGTTACCGACGAGCAGTACTTC
CASSSPGTSHTVTDEQYF
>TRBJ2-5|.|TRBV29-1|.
TGCAGCGTTGAAGGGAGACAGTCCCAAGAGACCCAGTACTTC
CSVEGRQSQETQYF
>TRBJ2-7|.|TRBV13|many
TGTGCCAGCAGCCCCCTGACAGACTCCTACGAGCAGTACTTC
CASSPLTDSYEQYF
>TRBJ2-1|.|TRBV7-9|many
TGTGCCAGCAGCCTAAGGGACCGGAATGAGCAGTTCTTC
CASSLRDRNEQFF
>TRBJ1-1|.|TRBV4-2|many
TGTGCCAGCAGCCAAGAGTTGGGGCGCGGCACTGAAGCTTTCTTT
CASSQELGRGTEAFF
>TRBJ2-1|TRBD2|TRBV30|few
TGTGCCTGGAGTGACGGACTAGCGGGGGGGGTGAGCTCCTACAATGAGCAGTTCTTC
CAWSDGLAGGVSSYNEQFF
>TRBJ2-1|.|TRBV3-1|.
TGTGCCAGCACCGCAGGGACTTTAGAGTTCTTC
CASTAGTLEFF
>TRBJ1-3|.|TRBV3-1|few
TGTGCCAGCAGCCTCGTCCTCCAGTCTGGAAACACCATATATTTT
CASSLVLQSGNTIYF
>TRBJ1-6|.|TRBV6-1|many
TGTGCCAGCAGTGCGGGACGGCCGGATAATTCACCCCTCCACTTT
CASSAGRPDNSPLHF
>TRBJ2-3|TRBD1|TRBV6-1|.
TGTGCCAGCAGTGAAACCCAGGGGGCGGGAGATACGCAGTATTTT
CASSETQGAGDTQYF
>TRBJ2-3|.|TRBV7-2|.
TGTGCCAGCAGCATGGGGGGGGCAGGAGATACGCAGTATTTT
CASSMGGAGDTQYF
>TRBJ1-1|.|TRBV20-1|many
TGCAGTGCTAGATTGGAGGGGGGCACTGAAGCTTTCTTT
CSARLEGGTEAFF
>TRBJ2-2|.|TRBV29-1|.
TGCAGCGTTGAAGTCGGGCGCTCGAACACCGGGGAGCTGTTTTTT
CSVEVGRSNTGELFF
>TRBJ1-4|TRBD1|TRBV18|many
TGTGCCAGCTCGCCCCTTGGACAGGGGGCAGGTGGAAAACTGTTTTTT
CASSPLGQGAGGKLFF
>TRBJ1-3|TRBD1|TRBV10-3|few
TGTGCCATCAATAACAGGGGAGGAAACACCATATATTTT
CAINNRGGNTIYF
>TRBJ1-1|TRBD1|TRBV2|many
TGTGCCAGCAGCAAGACAGGGGTCCAGAACACTGAAGCTTTCTTT
CASSKTGVQNTEAFF
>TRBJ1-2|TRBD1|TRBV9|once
TGTGCCAGCAGCGCGACAGGGAGGGGTAACTATGGCTACACCTTC
CASSATGRGNYGYTF
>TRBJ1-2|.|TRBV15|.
TGTGCCACCAGCAGAGTTACAGGGCATGGCTACACCTTC
CATSRVTGHGYTF
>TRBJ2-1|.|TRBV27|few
TGTGCCAGCAGTACCCGTCCATCCAAGAATGAGCAGTTCTTC
CASSTRPSKNEQFF
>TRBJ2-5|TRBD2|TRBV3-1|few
TGTGCCAGCAGCCATATGAGCGGGGGGGCAGAGACCCAGTACTTC
CASSHMSGGAETQYF
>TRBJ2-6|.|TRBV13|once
TGTGCCAGCAGCACCCGGACCGGCTCTGGGGCCAACGTCCTGACTTTC
CASSTRTGSGANVLTF
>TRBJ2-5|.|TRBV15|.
TGTGCCACAATGGAATCTGCGAATAATCAAGAGACCCAGTACTTC
CATMESANNQETQYF
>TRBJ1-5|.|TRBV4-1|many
TGCGCCAGCAGCCAAGATAATCGGGGGATCCGGCCCCAGCATTTT
CASSQDNRGIRPQHF
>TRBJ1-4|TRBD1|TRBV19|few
TGTGCCAGTAGTATATTGGGGACAGGGAATGAAAAACTGTTTTTT
CASSILGTGNEKLFF
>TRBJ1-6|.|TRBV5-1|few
TGCGCCAGCAGCTTGGCAGGGCTGGGTTCACCCCTCCACTTT
CASSLAGLGSPLHF
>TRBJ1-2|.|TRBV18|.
TGTGCCAGCTCACCCCCCGAGGGGGCTAACTATGGCTACACCTTC
CASSPPEGANYGYTF
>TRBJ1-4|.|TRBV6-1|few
TGTGCCAGCAAGACCAGGGCCCATAATGAAAAACTGTTTTTT
CASKTRAHNEKLFF
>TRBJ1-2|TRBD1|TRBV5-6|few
TGTGCCAGCAGCTTGGCCGCCACAGGGGGCGCAGGCTATGGCTACACCTTC
CASSLAATGGAGYGYTF
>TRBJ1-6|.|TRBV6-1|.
TGTGCCAGCAGTTACGTGGGCAATTCACCCCTCCACTTT
CASSYVGNSPLHF
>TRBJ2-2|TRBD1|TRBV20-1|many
TGCAGTGCCTTTGGCGGGACAGGGAACACCGGGGAGCTGTTTTTT
CSAFGGTGNTGELFF